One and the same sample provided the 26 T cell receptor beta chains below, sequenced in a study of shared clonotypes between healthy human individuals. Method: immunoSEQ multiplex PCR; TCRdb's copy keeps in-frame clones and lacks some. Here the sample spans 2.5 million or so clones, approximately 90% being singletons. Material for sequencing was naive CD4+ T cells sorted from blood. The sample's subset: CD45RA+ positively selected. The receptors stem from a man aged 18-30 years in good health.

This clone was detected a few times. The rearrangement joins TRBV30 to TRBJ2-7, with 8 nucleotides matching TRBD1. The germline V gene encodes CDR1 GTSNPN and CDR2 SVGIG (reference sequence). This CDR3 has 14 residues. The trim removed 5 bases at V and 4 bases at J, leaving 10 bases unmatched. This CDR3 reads CAWEPGQGGYEQYF. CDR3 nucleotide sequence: TGTGCCTGGGAGCCCGGACAGGGTGGTTACGAGCAGTACTTC.

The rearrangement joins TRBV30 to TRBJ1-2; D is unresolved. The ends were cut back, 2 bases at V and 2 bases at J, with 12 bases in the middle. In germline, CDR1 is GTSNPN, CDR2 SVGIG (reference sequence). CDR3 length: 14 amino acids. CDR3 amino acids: CAWSLGVANYGYTF. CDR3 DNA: TGTGCCTGGAGTCTTGGGGTTGCGAACTATGGCTACACCTTC.

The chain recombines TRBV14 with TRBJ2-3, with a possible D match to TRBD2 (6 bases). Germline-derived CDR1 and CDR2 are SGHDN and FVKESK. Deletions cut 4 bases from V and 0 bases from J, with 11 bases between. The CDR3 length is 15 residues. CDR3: CASSPLASSTDTQYF. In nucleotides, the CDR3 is TGTGCCAGCAGCCCTCTAGCGTCTAGCACAGATACGCAGTATTTT.

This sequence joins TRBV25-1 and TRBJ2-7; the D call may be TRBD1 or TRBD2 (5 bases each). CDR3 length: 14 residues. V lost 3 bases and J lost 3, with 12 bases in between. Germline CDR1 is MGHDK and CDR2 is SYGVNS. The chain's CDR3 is CASSDPGPRYEQYF. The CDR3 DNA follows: TGTGCCAGCAGTGACCCGGGACCGCGCTACGAGCAGTACTTC.

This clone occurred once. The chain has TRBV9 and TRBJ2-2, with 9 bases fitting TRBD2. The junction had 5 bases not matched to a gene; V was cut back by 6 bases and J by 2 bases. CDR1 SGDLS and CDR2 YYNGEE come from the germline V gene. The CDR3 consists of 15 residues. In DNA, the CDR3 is TGTGCCAGCACACGGACTAGCGAAAACACCGGGGAGCTGTTTTTT. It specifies CASTRTSENTGELFF.

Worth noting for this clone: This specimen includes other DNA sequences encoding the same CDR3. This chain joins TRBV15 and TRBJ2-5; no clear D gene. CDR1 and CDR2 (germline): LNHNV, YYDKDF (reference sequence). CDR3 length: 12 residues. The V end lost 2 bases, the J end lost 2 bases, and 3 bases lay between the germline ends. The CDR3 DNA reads TGTGCCACCAGCAGACCTCAAGAGACCCAGTACTTC. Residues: CATSRPQETQYF.

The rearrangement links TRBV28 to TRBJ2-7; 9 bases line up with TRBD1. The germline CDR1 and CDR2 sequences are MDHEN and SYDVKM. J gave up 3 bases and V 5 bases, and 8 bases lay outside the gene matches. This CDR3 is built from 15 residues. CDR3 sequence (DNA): TGTGCCAGCAGTCCCCGGGGACAGGGCTACTACGAGCAGTACTTC. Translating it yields CASSPRGQGYYEQYF.

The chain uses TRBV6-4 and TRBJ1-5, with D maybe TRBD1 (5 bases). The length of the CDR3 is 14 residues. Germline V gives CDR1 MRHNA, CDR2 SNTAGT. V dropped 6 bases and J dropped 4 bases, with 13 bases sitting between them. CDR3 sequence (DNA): TGTGCCAGCAGCCCCTCGGGGGGGAATCAGCCCCAGCATTTT. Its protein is CASSPSGGNQPQHF.

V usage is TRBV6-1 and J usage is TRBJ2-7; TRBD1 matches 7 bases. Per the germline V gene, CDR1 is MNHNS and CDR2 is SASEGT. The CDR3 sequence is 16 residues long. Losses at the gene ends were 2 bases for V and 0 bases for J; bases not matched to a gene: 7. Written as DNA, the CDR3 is TGTGCCAGCAGTGAAATGACAGGGCAGAGCTCCTACGAGCAGTACTTC. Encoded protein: CASSEMTGQSSYEQYF.

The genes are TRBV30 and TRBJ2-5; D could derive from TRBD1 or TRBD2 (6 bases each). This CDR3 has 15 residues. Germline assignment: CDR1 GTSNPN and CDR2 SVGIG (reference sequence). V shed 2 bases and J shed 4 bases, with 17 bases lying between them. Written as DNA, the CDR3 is TGTGCCTGGAGTCCCCGGAGGGGGGCCCCAGAGACCCAGTACTTC. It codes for CAWSPRRGAPETQYF. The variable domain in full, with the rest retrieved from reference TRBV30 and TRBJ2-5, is SQTIHQWPATLVQPVGSPLSLECTVEGTSNPNLYWYRQAAGRGLQLLFYSVGIGQISSEVPQNLSASRPQDRQFILSSKKLLLSDSGFYLCAWSPRRGAPETQYFGPGTRLLVL.

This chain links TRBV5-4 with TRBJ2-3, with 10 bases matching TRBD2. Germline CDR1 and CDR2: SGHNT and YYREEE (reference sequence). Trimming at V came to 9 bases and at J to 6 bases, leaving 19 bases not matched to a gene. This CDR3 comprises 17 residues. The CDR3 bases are TGTGCCACCACCTGGGACGGGCAGCGGGAGGGCCGGGATACGCAGTATTTT. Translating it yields CATTWDGQREGRDTQYF.

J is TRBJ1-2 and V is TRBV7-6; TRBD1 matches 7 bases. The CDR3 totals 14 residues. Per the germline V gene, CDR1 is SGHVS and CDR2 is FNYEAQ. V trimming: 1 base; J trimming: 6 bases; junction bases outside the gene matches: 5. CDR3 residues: CASSLVPGGDGYTF. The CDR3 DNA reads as TGTGCCAGCAGCTTAGTCCCAGGGGGTGATGGCTACACCTTC.

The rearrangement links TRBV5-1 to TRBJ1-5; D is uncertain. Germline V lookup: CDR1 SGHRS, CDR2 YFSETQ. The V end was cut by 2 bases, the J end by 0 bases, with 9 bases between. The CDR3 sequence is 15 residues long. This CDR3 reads CASSLNVGSNQPQHF. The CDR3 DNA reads TGCGCCAGCAGCTTAAATGTAGGTAGCAATCAGCCCCAGCATTTT.

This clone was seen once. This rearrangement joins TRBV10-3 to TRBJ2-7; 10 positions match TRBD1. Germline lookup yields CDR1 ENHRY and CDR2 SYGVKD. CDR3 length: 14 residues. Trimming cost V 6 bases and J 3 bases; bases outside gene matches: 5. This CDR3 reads CAISRQGANYEQYF. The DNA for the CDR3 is TGTGCCATCAGCCGACAGGGGGCCAACTACGAGCAGTACTTC.

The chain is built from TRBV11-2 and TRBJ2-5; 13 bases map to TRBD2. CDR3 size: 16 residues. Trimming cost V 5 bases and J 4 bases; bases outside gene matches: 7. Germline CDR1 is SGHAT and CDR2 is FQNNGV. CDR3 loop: CASSMTGTSGVETQYF. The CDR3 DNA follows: TGTGCCAGCAGCATGACCGGGACTAGCGGGGTAGAGACCCAGTACTTC.

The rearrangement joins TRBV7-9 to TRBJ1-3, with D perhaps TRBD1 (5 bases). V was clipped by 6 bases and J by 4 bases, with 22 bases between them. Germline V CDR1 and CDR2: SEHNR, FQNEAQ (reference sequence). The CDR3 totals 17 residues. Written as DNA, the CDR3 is TGTGCCAGCAGTCCTCCCTCGTGGGACCCGTCCGGAAACACCATATATTTT. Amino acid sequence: CASSPPSWDPSGNTIYF. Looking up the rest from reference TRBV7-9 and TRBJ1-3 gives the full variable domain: DTGVSQNPRHKITKRGQNVTFRCDPISEHNRLYWYRQTLGQGPEFLTYFQNEAQLEKSRLLSDRFSAERPKGSFSTLEIQRTEQGDSAMYLCASSPPSWDPSGNTIYFGEGSWLTVV.

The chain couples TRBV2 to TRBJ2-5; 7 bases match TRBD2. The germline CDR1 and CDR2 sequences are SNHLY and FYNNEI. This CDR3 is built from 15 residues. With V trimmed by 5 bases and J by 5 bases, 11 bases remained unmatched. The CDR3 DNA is TGTGCCAGCAGTATGACGGGAGGCGGAGTCGAGACCCAGTACTTC. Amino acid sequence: CASSMTGGGVETQYF. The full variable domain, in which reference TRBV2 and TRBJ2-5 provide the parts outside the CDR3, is EPEVTQTPSHQVTQMGQEVILRCVPISNHLYFYWYRQILGQKVEFLVSFYNNEISEKSEIFDDQFSVERPDGSNFTLKIRSTKLEDSAMYFCASSMTGGGVETQYFGPGTRLLVL.

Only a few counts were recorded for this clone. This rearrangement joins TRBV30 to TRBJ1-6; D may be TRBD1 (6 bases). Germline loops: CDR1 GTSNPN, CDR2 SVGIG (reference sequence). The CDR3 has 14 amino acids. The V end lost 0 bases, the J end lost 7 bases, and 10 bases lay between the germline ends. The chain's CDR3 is CAWSVNRENSPLHF. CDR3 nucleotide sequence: TGTGCCTGGAGTGTAAACAGGGAGAATTCACCCCTCCACTTT.

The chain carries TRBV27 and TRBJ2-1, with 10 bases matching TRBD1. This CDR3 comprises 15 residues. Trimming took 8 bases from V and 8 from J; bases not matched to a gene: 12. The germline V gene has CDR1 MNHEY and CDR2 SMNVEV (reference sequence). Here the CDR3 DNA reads TGTGCCAGCGGGTCCTGGACAGGGGGTGTGGATGAGCAGTTCTTC. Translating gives CASGSWTGGVDEQFF.

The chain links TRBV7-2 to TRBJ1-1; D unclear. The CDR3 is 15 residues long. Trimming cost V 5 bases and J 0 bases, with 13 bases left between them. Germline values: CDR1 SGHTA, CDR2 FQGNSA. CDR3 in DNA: TGTGCCAGCAGCCTCTCGGCGTACATGAACACTGAAGCTTTCTTT. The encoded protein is CASSLSAYMNTEAFF.

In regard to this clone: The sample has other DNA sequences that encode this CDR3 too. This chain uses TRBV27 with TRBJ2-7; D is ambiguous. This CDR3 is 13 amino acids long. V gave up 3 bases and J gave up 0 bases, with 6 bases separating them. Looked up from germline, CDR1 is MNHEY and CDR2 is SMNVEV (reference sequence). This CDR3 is CASSFQFSYEQYF. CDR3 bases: TGTGCCAGCAGTTTCCAGTTCTCCTACGAGCAGTACTTC.

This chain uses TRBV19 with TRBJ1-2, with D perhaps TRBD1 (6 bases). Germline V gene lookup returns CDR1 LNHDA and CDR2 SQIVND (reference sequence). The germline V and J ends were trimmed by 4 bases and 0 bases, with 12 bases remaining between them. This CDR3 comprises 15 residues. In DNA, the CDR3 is TGTGCCAGTAGTAACCCCGACAGGTCTAACTATGGCTACACCTTC. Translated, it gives CASSNPDRSNYGYTF.

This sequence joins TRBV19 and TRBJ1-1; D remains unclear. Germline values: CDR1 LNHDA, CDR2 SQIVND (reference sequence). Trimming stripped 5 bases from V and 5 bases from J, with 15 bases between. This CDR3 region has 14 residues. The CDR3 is CASSPHLRATEAFF. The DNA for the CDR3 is TGTGCCAGTAGTCCCCACTTGAGGGCAACTGAAGCTTTCTTT. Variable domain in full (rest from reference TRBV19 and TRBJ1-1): DGGITQSPKYLFRKEGQNVTLSCEQNLNHDAMYWYRQDPGQGLRLIYYSQIVNDFQKGDIAEGYSVSREKKESFPLTVTSAQKNPTAFYLCASSPHLRATEAFFGQGTRLTVV.

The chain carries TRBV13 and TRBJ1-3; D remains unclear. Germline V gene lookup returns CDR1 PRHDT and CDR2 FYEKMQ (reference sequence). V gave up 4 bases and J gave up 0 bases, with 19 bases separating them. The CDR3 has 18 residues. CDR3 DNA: TGTGCCAGCAGCTCAGAATCGTGGAGGGCCAACTCTGGAAACACCATATATTTT. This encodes CASSSESWRANSGNTIYF.

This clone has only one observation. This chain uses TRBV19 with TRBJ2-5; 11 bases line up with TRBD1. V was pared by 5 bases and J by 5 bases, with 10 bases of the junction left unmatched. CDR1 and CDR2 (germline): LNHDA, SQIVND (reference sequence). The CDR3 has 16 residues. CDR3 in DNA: TGTGCCAGTAGTGCCGCCGGGACAGGGGGAAGGGAGACCCAGTACTTC. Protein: CASSAAGTGGRETQYF.

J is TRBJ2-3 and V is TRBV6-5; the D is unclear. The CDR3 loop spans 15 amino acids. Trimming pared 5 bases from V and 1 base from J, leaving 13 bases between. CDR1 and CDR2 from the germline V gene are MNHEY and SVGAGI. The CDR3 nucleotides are TGTGCCAGCAGTCGCGGACCCTACCGCACAGATACGCAGTATTTT. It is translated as CASSRGPYRTDTQYF.